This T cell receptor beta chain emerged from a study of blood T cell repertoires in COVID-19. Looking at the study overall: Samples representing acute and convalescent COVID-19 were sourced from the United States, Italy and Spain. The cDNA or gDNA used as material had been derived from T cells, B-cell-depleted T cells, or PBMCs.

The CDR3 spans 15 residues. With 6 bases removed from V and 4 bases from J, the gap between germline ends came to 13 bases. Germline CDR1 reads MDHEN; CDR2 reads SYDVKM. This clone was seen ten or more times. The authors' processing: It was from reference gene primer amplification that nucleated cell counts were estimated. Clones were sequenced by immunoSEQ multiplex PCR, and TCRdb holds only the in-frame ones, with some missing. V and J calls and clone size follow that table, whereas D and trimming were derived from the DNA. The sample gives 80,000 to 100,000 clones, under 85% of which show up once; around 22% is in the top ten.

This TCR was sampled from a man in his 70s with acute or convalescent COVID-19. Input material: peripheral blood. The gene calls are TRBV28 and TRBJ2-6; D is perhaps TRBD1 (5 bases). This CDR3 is CASSPGITGANVLTF. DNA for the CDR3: TGTGCCAGCAGCCCAGGGATTACGGGGGCCAACGTCCTGACTTTC.